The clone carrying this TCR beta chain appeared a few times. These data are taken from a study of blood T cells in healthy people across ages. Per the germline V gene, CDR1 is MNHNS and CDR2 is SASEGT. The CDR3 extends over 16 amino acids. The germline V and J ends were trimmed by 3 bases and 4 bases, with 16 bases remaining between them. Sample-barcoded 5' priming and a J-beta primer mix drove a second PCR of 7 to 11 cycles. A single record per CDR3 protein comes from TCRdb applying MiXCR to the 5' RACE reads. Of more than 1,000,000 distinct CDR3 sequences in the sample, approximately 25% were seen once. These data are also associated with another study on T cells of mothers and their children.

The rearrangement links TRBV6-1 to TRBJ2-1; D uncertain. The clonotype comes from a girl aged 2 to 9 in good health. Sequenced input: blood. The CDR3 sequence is CASSDRLSRRYNEQFF. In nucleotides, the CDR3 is TGTGCCAGCAGTGACCGATTAAGCCGGCGGTACAATGAGCAGTTCTTC.